The 27 T cell receptor beta chains in this list originate from one sample, sequenced in a study of PD-L1 blockade in urothelial cancer (TCRdb year 2017). Libraries were made using the immunoSEQ multiplex PCR assay. As stored in TCRdb, this immuneACCESS dataset retains in-frame rearrangements with V and J assigned. A fraction of the clones does not appear; measured against another copy, unresolved V genes explain less than half of the discrepancy, and the remainder lacks a known reason. Within this sample are around 130,000 clones, with approximately 88% of them counted one time only. The leading ten clones occupy 3.2% of the sample. In the paper's terms, the time point label means: pretreatment peripheral blood. The source was PBMCs, collected around atezolizumab (anti-PD-L1) treatment. The receptors come from a man in his fifties with urothelial cancer.

The CDR3 region has the DNA TGTGCCAGCAGCTCGACTAGCGGGCTATACGAGCAGTACTTC. This encodes CASSSTSGLYEQYF. The chain employs TRBV7-2 and TRBJ2-7; 10 nucleotides match TRBD2. Germline V gene lookup returns CDR1 SGHTA and CDR2 FQGNSA. The V gene end was trimmed by 4 bases and the J gene end by 4 bases; junction bases not matched to a gene: 4. CDR3 length equals 14 residues.

As for this clone: The same CDR3 can be traced to other DNA sequences in this sample. The CDR3 DNA reads TGTGCCAGCAGTGAGCAGGGCAATCAGCCCCAGCATTTT. Its protein product is CASSEQGNQPQHF. The V and J genes are TRBV6-1 and TRBJ1-5; D gene ambiguous. In germline, CDR1 is MNHNS, CDR2 SASEGT. This CDR3 has 13 amino acids. V was clipped by 3 bases and J by 2 bases, with 5 bases between them.

This chain uses TRBV19 with TRBJ2-5; the D is unclear. Germline CDR1 LNHDA, CDR2 SQIVND (reference sequence). The CDR3 runs to 11 residues. V lost 9 bases, J lost 5 bases, and 10 bases lay in between. In DNA, the CDR3 is TGTGCCAGCCAGGAAAGGGAGACCCAGTACTTC. It yields the protein CASQERETQYF.

J is TRBJ2-5 and V is TRBV2; D might be TRBD1 (5 bases). The germline V gene has CDR1 SNHLY and CDR2 FYNNEI. This CDR3 is 16 amino acids long. Trimming took 0 bases from V and 3 from J, leaving 14 bases between them. CDR3 in amino acids: CASSEALRGQKETQYF. The CDR3 nucleotides read TGTGCCAGCAGTGAAGCGCTTAGGGGCCAGAAAGAGACCCAGTACTTC.

This chain links TRBV9 with TRBJ2-1, with a weak D call TRBD1 (6 bases). CDR3 length: 12 amino acids. Trimming took 7 bases from V and 8 from J, leaving 13 bases between them. Per germline, CDR1 SGDLS and CDR2 YYNGEE. The CDR3 region has the DNA TGTGCCAGCGGCATCAGGGGCTATGAGCAGTTCTTC. This gives the protein CASGIRGYEQFF.

In this sample, this clone turned up once. The chain employs TRBV11-1 and TRBJ2-7; the match to TRBD2 covers 16 bases. Germline CDR1 SGHAT, CDR2 FQDESV (reference sequence). V trimming: 5 bases; J trimming: 3 bases; junction bases outside the gene matches: 10. The CDR3 consists of 18 residues. CDR3 DNA: TGTGCCAGCAGCCGTCAGGGACTAGCGGGAGGGTCAAACTACGAGCAGTACTTC. Its translation: CASSRQGLAGGSNYEQYF.

The chain combines TRBV9 with TRBJ1-3; perhaps TRBD1 as D (6 bases). From germline, CDR1 is SGDLS and CDR2 YYNGEE. Trimming stripped 2 bases from V and 4 bases from J, with 10 bases between. The CDR3 runs to 14 residues. The DNA of the CDR3 is TGTGCCAGCAGCGTTGCTGGACAGGGAAACACCATATATTTT. It encodes CASSVAGQGNTIYF.

The chain carries TRBV6-1 and TRBJ1-1, with 11 positions matching TRBD1. J gave up 5 bases and V 2 bases, and 7 bases lay outside the gene matches. Germline V gene sequence: CDR1 MNHNS, CDR2 SASEGT. The CDR3 loop spans 16 amino acids. CDR3 coding DNA: TGTGCCAGCAGTGAACCTAGGGACAGGGGGAGGACTGAAGCTTTCTTT. It encodes CASSEPRDRGRTEAFF.

The V and J genes are TRBV19 and TRBJ2-6; tentatively, D is TRBD1 (6 bases). V shed 6 bases and J shed 0 bases, with 9 bases lying between them. The CDR3 sequence is 15 residues long. From germline, CDR1 is LNHDA and CDR2 SQIVND (reference sequence). For the CDR3, the DNA is TGTGCCAGTAGGGACAGAGACTCTGGGGCCAACGTCCTGACTTTC. This sequence encodes CASRDRDSGANVLTF.

This chain links TRBV19 with TRBJ2-1; 12 nucleotides match TRBD2. Germline assignment: CDR1 LNHDA and CDR2 SQIVND (reference sequence). Trimming cost V 7 bases and J 7 bases; bases outside gene matches: 8. This CDR3 comprises 15 residues. CDR3 sequence reads: CASTETSGRINEQFF. CDR3 bases: TGTGCCAGTACCGAGACTAGCGGGAGAATAAATGAGCAGTTCTTC.

This chain uses TRBV5-1 with TRBJ2-1, with D perhaps TRBD1 (5 bases). Trimming took 1 base from V and 7 from J, leaving 9 bases between them. Germline CDR1 reads SGHRS; CDR2 reads YFSETQ. The CDR3 sequence is 13 residues long. The CDR3 nucleotides read TGCGCCAGCAGCTTGTTTCAGGGTAATGAGCAGTTCTTC. This sequence encodes CASSLFQGNEQFF.

This chain links TRBV2 with TRBJ1-2; D is uncertain. The germline CDR1 and CDR2 sequences are SNHLY and FYNNEI. The CDR3 is 11 residues long. V gave up 6 bases and J gave up 7 bases, with 9 bases separating them. The CDR3 DNA follows: TGTGCCAGCAGCGGGGATTTTGGCTACACCTTC. This translates into CASSGDFGYTF.

The V and J genes are TRBV27 and TRBJ1-1, with 8 bases fitting TRBD1. Germline CDR1 and CDR2: MNHEY and SMNVEV (reference sequence). This CDR3 is built from 14 residues. Trimming took 5 bases from V and 2 from J; bases not matched to a gene: 4. CDR3: CASSPGQGNTEAFF. The CDR3 bases are TGTGCCAGCAGTCCCGGACAGGGTAACACTGAAGCTTTCTTT.

The chain links TRBV21-1 to TRBJ1-1. TRBV21-1 is classified as a pseudogene. This CDR3 has 12 amino acids. The CDR3 nucleotides are TGTGCCAGCAGCAAAGCTCACGGGAAGGCTTTCTTT. This codes for CASSKAHGKAFF.

This chain uses TRBV6-6 with TRBJ2-5, with D uncertain. Trimming shortened V by 8 bases and J by 4 bases, and 14 bases separated the two germline ends. CDR3 length: 13 amino acids. Germline CDR1 is MNHNY and CDR2 is SVGAGI (reference sequence). CDR3 amino acids: CASGLRATETQYF. Written as DNA, the CDR3 is TGTGCCAGCGGGCTCCGAGCCACAGAGACCCAGTACTTC.

The genes are TRBV2 and TRBJ1-5, with D maybe TRBD1 (6 bases). Germline lookup yields CDR1 SNHLY and CDR2 FYNNEI. This CDR3 has 16 residues. V was pared by 0 bases and J by 1 base, with 10 bases between. The CDR3 DNA reads as TGTGCCAGCAGTGAAGCGCCCACAGGGAGCAATCAGCCCCAGCATTTT. Its protein is CASSEAPTGSNQPQHF.

The rearrangement uses TRBV7-9 and TRBJ2-3, with unresolved D. The CDR3 is 12 residues long. Trimming cost V 7 bases and J 5 bases, with 10 bases left between them. The germline gives CDR1 SEHNR, CDR2 FQNEAQ (reference sequence). CDR3 region: CASTNPVDTQYF. CDR3 sequence (DNA): TGTGCCAGCACTAACCCGGTAGATACGCAGTATTTT.

The chain combines TRBV19 with TRBJ1-1, with D hard to call. The CDR3 sequence is 13 residues long. The germline gives CDR1 LNHDA, CDR2 SQIVND (reference sequence). Trimming took off 3 bases at V and 4 bases at J, with 9 bases between the two ends. The CDR3 nucleotides are TGTGCCAGTAGTATCACACCAACCACTGAAGCTTTCTTT. Its translation is CASSITPTTEAFF.

The chain has TRBV7-9 and TRBJ2-3, with 7 bases matching TRBD2. CDR3 length: 16 amino acids. Germline loops: CDR1 SEHNR, CDR2 FQNEAQ (reference sequence). V shed 1 base and J 5 bases; nucleotides not matched to a gene: 9. CDR3 nucleotide sequence: TGTGCCAGCAGCTTAGGAGCGGGGATGGCGGGAGATACGCAGTATTTT. Translated, it gives CASSLGAGMAGDTQYF.

J is TRBJ2-1 and V is TRBV7-9; 9 bases are a match to TRBD2. Per germline, CDR1 SEHNR and CDR2 FQNEAQ (reference sequence). CDR3 length: 15 residues. Losses at the gene ends were 3 bases for V and 5 bases for J; bases not matched to a gene: 5. The CDR3 nucleotides are TGTGCCAGCAGCTTGGCTAGCGGGACCCACAATGAGCAGTTCTTC. Protein product: CASSLASGTHNEQFF.

The V gene is TRBV28, the J gene TRBJ2-7, with TRBD2 matching over 12 bases. CDR3 size: 16 residues. After removal of 6 bases from V and 2 bases from J, the junction contained 8 bases not matched to a gene. Germline-derived CDR1 and CDR2 are MDHEN and SYDVKM. The CDR3 region is CASRPTLAGGAYEQYF. CDR3 sequence (DNA): TGTGCCAGCAGACCAACCCTAGCGGGAGGGGCCTACGAGCAGTACTTC.

The rearrangement uses TRBV19 and TRBJ2-2, with 8 bases that match TRBD1. With 7 bases clipped from V and 7 bases from J, the junction kept 5 bases outside the gene matches. Germline CDR1 reads LNHDA; CDR2 reads SQIVND (reference sequence). The CDR3 consists of 13 residues. The chain's CDR3 is CASTGQAVGELFF. The CDR3 nucleotides read TGTGCCAGTACGGGACAGGCGGTCGGGGAGCTGTTTTTT.

The chain recombines TRBV18 with TRBJ2-5; a weak D match, TRBD2 (5 bases). Germline-derived CDR1 and CDR2 are KGHSH and LQKENI. Between the trimmed V and J ends, which lost 2 bases and 1 base, there was a span of 8 bases. This CDR3 region has 14 residues. CDR3 nucleotide sequence: TGTGCCAGCTCACCATCAGGACTCCAAGAGACCCAGTACTTC. It specifies CASSPSGLQETQYF.

The V gene is TRBV18, the J gene TRBJ2-1, with D unresolved. The CDR3 has 12 amino acids. CDR1 and CDR2 from the germline V gene are KGHSH and LQKENI. Trimming left V 2 bases short and J 7 bases short, with 6 bases between. The CDR3 reads CASSPSLNEQFF. The CDR3 region has the DNA TGTGCCAGCTCACCAAGCCTGAATGAGCAGTTCTTC.

This sequence joins TRBV6-1 and TRBJ1-1; 7 bases map to TRBD1. Trimming took 8 bases from V and 2 from J; bases not matched to a gene: 5. Per germline, CDR1 MNHNS and CDR2 SASEGT. The CDR3 is 13 residues long. In DNA form, the CDR3 reads TGTGCCAGCTGGTACAGGGGAAACACTGAAGCTTTCTTT. Its protein product is CASWYRGNTEAFF.

V usage is TRBV5-1 and J usage is TRBJ2-5; TRBD2 is a possible D gene (6 bases). The J call could be wrong; TRBJ2-7 is a better fit for the DNA end. CDR3 length: 13 residues. The germline V gene encodes CDR1 SGHRS and CDR2 YFSETQ. CDR3 residues: CASSWTNSYEQYF. CDR3 DNA sequence: TGCGCCAGCAGTTGGACTAACTCCTACGAGCAGTACTTC.

This clone was counted a single time. The chain uses TRBV7-2 and TRBJ2-3, with 10 bases matching TRBD2. CDR3 length equals 15 residues. CDR1 and CDR2 (germline): SGHTA, FQGNSA. The junction had 4 bases not matched to a gene; V was cut back by 5 bases and J by 2 bases. DNA of the CDR3: TGTGCCAGCAGCAAGCGGGAGGGGAACACAGATACGCAGTATTTT. The encoded protein is CASSKREGNTDTQYF. The full variable domain, its missing parts supplied by reference TRBV7-2 and TRBJ2-3, is GAGVSQSPSNKVTEKGKDVELRCDPISGHTALYWYRQSLGQGLEFLIYFQGNSAPDKSGLPSDRFSAERTGGSVSTLTIQRTQQEDSAVYLCASSKREGNTDTQYFGPGTRLTVL.